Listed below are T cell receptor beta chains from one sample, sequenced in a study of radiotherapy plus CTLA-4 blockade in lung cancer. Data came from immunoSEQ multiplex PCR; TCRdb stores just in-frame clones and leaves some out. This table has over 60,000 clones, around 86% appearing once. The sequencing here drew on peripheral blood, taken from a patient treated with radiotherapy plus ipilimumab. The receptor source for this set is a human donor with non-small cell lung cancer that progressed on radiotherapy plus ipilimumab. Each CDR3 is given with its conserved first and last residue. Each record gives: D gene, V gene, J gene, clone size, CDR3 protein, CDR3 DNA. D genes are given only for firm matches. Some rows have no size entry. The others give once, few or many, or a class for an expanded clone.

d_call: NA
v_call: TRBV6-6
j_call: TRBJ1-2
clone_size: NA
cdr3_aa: CASSSRTDSYGGYTF
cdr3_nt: TGTGCCAGCAGTTCGCGGACAGACAGCTATGGTGGCTACACCTTC

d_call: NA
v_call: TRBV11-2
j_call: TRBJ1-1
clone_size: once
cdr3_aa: CASSAYTEAFF
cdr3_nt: TGTGCCAGCAGCGCGTACACTGAAGCTTTCTTT

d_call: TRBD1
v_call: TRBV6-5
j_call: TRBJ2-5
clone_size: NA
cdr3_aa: CASSTRGRLETQYF
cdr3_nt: TGTGCCAGCAGTACCAGGGGGCGTTTGGAGACCCAGTACTTC

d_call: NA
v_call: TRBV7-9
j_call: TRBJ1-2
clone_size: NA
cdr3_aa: CASSLSHTGGGGYTF
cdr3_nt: TGTGCCAGCAGCTTATCCCATACGGGAGGTGGTGGCTACACCTTC

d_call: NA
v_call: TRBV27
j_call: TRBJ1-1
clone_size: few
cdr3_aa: CASSPEGYTEAFF
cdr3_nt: TGTGCCAGCAGTCCGGAGGGGTACACTGAAGCTTTCTTT

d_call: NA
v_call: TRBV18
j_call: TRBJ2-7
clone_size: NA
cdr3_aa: CASSPRGYEQYF
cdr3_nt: TGTGCCAGCTCACCACGGGGCTACGAGCAGTACTTC

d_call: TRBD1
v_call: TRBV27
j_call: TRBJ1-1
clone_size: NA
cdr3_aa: CASSFQGATEAFF
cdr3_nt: TGTGCCAGCTCCTTCCAGGGGGCCACTGAAGCTTTCTTT

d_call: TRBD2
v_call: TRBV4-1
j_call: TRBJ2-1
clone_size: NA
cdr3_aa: CASSPKGPTKREGYEQFF
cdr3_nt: TGCGCCAGCAGCCCCAAAGGCCCTACTAAGCGGGAGGGCTATGAGCAGTTCTTC

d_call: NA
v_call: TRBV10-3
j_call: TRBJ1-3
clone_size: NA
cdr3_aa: CAISEFQAGNTIYF
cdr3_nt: TGTGCCATCAGTGAGTTTCAGGCTGGAAACACCATATATTTT

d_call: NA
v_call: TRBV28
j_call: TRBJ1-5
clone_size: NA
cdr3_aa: CASSSGQPQHF
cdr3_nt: TGTGCCAGCAGTTCGGGGCAGCCCCAGCATTTT

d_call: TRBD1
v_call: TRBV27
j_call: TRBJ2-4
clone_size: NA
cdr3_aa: CASRPRQGRAKNIQYF
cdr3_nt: TGTGCCAGCAGACCAAGACAGGGAAGGGCCAAAAACATTCAGTACTTC

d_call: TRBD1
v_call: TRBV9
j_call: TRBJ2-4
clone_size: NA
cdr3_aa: CASSVGTGADIQYF
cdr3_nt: TGTGCCAGCAGCGTAGGGACAGGGGCGGACATTCAGTACTTC

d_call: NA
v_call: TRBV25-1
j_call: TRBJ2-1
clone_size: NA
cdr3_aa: CASSTGAFYEQFF
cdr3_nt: TGTGCCAGCAGTACTGGAGCTTTCTATGAGCAGTTCTTC

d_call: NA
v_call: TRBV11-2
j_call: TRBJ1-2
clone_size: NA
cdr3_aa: CASSLRIDSYYGYTF
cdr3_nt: TGTGCCAGCAGCTTAAGAATAGACAGCTACTATGGCTACACCTTC

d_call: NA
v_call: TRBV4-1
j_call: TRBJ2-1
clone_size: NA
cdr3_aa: CASSPTVANNEQFF
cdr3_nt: TGCGCCAGCAGCCCTACCGTGGCCAACAATGAGCAGTTCTTC

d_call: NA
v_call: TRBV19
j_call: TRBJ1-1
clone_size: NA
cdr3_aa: CASGQGKAFF
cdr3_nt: TGTGCCAGTGGTCAGGGGAAAGCTTTCTTT

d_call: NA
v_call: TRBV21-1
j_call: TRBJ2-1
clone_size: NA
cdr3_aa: CASSKVRYNEQFF
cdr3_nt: TGTGCCAGCAGCAAAGTAAGGTACAATGAGCAGTTCTTC

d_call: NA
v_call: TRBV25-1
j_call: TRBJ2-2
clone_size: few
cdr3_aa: CASSEGDFETGELFF
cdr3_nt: TGTGCCAGCAGTGAAGGCGACTTCGAAACCGGGGAGCTGTTTTTT

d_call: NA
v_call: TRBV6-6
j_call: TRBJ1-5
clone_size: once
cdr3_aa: CASSYSTDYQPQHF
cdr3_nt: TGTGCCAGCAGTTACTCAACAGACTATCAGCCCCAGCATTTT

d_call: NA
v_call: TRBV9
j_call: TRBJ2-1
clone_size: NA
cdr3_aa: CASSSDLSYNEQFF
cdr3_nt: TGTGCCAGCAGCTCGGACCTCTCCTACAATGAGCAGTTCTTC

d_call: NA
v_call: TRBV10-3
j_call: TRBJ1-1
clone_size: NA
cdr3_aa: CAIRAQNTEAFF
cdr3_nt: TGTGCCATCAGGGCGCAGAACACTGAAGCTTTCTTT

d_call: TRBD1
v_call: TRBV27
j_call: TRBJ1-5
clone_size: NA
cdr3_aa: CASSVYRGQGNQPQHF
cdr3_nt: TGTGCCAGCAGTGTCTACAGGGGGCAGGGGAATCAGCCCCAGCATTTT